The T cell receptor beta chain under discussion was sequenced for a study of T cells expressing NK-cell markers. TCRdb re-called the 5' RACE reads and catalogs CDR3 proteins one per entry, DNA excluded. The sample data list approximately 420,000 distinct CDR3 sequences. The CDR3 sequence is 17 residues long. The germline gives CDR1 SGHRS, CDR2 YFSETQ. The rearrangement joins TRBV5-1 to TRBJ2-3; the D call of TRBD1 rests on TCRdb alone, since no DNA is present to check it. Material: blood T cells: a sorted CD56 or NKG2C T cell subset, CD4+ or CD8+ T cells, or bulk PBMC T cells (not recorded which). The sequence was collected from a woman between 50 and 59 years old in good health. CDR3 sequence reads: CASSGLTGQLNTDTQYF.